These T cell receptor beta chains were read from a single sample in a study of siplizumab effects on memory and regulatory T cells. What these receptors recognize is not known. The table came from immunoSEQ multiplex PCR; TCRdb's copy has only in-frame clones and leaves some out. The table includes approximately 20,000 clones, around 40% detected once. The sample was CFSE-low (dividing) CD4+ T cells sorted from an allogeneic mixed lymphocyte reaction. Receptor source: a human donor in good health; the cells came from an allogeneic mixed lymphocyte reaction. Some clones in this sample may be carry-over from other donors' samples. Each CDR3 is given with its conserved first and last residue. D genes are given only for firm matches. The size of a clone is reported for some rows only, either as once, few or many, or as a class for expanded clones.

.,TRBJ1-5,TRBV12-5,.,CASGLVWGEGNQPQHF,TGTGCTAGTGGTTTGGTATGGGGGGAGGGGAATCAGCCCCAGCATTTT
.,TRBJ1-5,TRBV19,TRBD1,CASTIFGTGNQPQHF,TGTGCCAGTACTATTTTCGGGACAGGGAATCAGCCCCAGCATTTT
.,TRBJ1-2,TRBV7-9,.,CASSEQGRSYGYTF,TGTGCCAGCAGCGAACAGGGCAGGAGCTATGGCTACACCTTC
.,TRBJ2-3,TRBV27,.,CASSLNSGVGTDTQYF,TGTGCCAGCAGTTTAAACTCCGGGGTTGGCACAGATACGCAGTATTTT
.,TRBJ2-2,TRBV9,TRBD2,CASSVVGMSLAGTGELFF,TGTGCCAGCAGCGTAGTCGGGATGTCGCTAGCGGGAACCGGGGAGCTGTTTTTT
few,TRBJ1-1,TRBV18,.,CASSPTAMNTEAFF,TGTGCCAGCTCACCGACAGCTATGAACACTGAAGCTTTCTTT
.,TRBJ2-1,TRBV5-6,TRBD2,CASSLSGGREQFF,TGTGCCAGCAGCTTGTCGGGAGGACGTGAGCAGTTCTTC
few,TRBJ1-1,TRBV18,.,CASSPGEGDETEAFF,TGTGCCAGCTCACCAGGCGAGGGGGACGAGACTGAAGCTTTCTTT
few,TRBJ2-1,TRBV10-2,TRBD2,CASSEWGGAYNEQFF,TGCGCCAGCAGTGAATGGGGGGGAGCCTACAATGAGCAGTTCTTC
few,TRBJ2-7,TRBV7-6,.,CASSPRRAGAGEQYF,TGTGCCAGCAGCCCTCGCCGGGCGGGGGCGGGCGAGCAGTACTTC
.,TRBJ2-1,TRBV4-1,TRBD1,CASSQDLGTDGYNEQFF,TGCGCCAGCAGCCAAGATCTGGGGACAGACGGCTACAATGAGCAGTTCTTC
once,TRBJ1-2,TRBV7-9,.,CASSSKQGNYGYTF,TGTGCCAGCAGCTCCAAACAGGGCAACTATGGCTACACCTTC
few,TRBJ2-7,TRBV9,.,CASSVGGGANYEQYF,TGTGCCAGCAGCGTAGGCGGCGGAGCGAATTACGAGCAGTACTTC
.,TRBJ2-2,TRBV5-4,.,CASSLAPTGNTGELFF,TGTGCCAGCAGCTTGGCGCCGACAGGGAACACCGGGGAGCTGTTTTTT
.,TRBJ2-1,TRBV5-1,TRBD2,CASSLVLLAGSYNEQFF,TGCGCCAGCAGCTTGGTACTTCTAGCGGGCTCCTACAATGAGCAGTTCTTC
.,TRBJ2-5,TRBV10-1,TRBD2,CASSESTSGHQETQYF,TGCGCCAGCAGTGAGTCTACTAGCGGGCACCAAGAGACCCAGTACTTC
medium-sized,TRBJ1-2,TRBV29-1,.,CTSWGALGGYTF,TGCACCAGCTGGGGGGCTCTGGGTGGCTACACCTTC
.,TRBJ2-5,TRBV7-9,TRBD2,CASSLQIIGGAGWTQYF,TGTGCCAGCAGCTTACAAATTATCGGGGGGGCCGGTTGGACCCAGTACTTC
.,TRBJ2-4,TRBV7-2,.,CASSLSSGPEENIQYF,TGTGCCAGCAGCTTATCTTCAGGACCAGAGGAAAACATTCAGTACTTC
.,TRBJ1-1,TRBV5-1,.,CASSQGSNTEAFF,TGCGCCAGCAGCCAGGGGTCGAACACTGAAGCTTTCTTT
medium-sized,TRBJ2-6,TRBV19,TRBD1,CATIDRAGANVLTF,TGTGCCACGATCGACAGGGCTGGGGCCAACGTCCTGACTTTC
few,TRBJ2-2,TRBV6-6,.,CASVELPTGELFF,TGTGCCAGCGTCGAGCTTCCCACCGGGGAGCTGTTTTTT
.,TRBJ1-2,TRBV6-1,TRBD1,CASSSWGTANYGYTF,TGTGCCAGCAGCTCGTGGGGGACAGCTAACTATGGCTACACCTTC
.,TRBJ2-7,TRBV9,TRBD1,CASSLFGQGAYEQYF,TGTGCCAGCAGCTTGTTTGGGCAGGGGGCCTACGAGCAGTACTTC
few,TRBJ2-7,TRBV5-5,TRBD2,CASSWGLAVISYEQYF,TGTGCCAGCAGCTGGGGACTAGCGGTCATTTCCTACGAGCAGTACTTC
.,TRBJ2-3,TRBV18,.,CASSPQGTTRTDTQYF,TGTGCCAGCTCACCACAAGGGACAACACGCACAGATACGCAGTATTTT
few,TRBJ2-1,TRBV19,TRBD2,CASSLRTSGRGYNEQFF,TGTGCCAGTAGTCTCCGGACTAGCGGGAGGGGATACAATGAGCAGTTCTTC
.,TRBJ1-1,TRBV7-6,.,CASSSYRGNEAFF,TGTGCCAGCAGCTCTTATCGGGGGAATGAAGCTTTCTTT
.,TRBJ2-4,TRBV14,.,CASSRGDAKNIQYF,TGTGCCAGCAGCCGGGGGGATGCCAAAAACATTCAGTACTTC
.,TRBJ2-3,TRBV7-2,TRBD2,CASSLALAGPFRDTQYF,TGTGCCAGCAGCTTAGCTCTAGCGGGTCCGTTCAGAGATACGCAGTATTTT
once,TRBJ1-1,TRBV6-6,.,CASSLRGANTEAFF,TGTGCCAGCAGCCTCCGGGGGGCGAACACTGAAGCTTTCTTT
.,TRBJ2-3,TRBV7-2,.,CASTAWKDTQYF,TGTGCCAGCACCGCCTGGAAAGATACGCAGTATTTT
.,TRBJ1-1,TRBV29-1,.,CSVVPKKSNTEAFF,TGCAGCGTTGTGCCCAAAAAGAGTAACACTGAAGCTTTCTTT
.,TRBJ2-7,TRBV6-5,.,CASSYSGTNYEQYF,TGTGCCAGCAGTTACTCCGGGACAAACTACGAGCAGTACTTC
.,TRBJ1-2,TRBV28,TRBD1,CASSPPGQGYGYTF,TGTGCCAGCAGTCCCCCGGGACAGGGTTATGGCTACACCTTC
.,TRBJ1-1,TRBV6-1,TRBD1,CATWTGGASFPEAFF,TGTGCCACTTGGACAGGGGGCGCGTCGTTCCCTGAAGCTTTCTTT
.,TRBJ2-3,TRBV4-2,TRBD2,CASSPGTSGGTYGTDTQYF,TGTGCCAGCAGCCCCGGGACTAGCGGGGGTACGTATGGCACAGATACGCAGTATTTT
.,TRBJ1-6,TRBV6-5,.,CASSYSGFNSPLHF,TGTGCCAGCAGTTACTCAGGATTTAATTCACCCCTCCACTTT
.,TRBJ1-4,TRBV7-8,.,CASSLTGAPPEKLFF,TGTGCCAGCAGCTTAACGGGGGCCCCCCCCGAAAAACTGTTTTTT
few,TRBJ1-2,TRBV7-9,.,CASSSNSVPSGYTF,TGTGCCAGCAGCTCTAATTCTGTGCCCTCTGGCTACACCTTC
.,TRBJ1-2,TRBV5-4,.,CASSLEGGAVTLGYTF,TGTGCCAGCAGCTTGGAGGGGGGGGCAGTCACCCTTGGCTACACCTTC
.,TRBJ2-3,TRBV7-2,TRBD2,CASSQSSGRGADTQYF,TGTGCCAGCAGCCAATCTAGCGGGAGGGGCGCAGATACGCAGTATTTT
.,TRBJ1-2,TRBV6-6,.,CASSYFGGADGYTF,TGTGCCAGCAGTTACTTCGGGGGGGCAGATGGCTACACCTTC
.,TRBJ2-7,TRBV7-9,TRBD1,CASSLVSKQGPIYEQYF,TGTGCCAGCAGCTTAGTGAGCAAACAGGGGCCGATCTACGAGCAGTACTTC
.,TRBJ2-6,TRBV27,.,CASSLSYPLGQLSGANVLTF,TGTGCCAGCAGTTTATCATATCCCCTCGGACAGCTCTCTGGGGCCAACGTCCTGACTTTC
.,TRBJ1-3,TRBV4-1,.,CASSQGTTRPFSGNTIYF,TGCGCCAGCAGCCAAGGTACAACTAGGCCGTTCTCTGGAAACACCATATATTTT
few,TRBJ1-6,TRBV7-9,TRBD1,CASSLAGQGGSPLHF,TGTGCCAGCAGCTTAGCGGGACAGGGAGGATCACCCCTCCACTTT
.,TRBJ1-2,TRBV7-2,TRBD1,CASSLAGQGVSGYTF,TGTGCCAGCAGCTTAGCAGGACAGGGAGTCTCTGGCTACACCTTC
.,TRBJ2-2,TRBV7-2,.,CASSPSGLYTGELFF,TGTGCCAGCAGCCCCTCGGGACTTTACACCGGGGAGCTGTTTTTT
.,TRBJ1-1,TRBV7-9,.,CASSLDRTWGRGAFF,TGTGCCAGCAGCTTAGACCGCACGTGGGGGCGCGGAGCTTTCTTT
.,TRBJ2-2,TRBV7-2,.,CASSSGEGLNTGELFF,TGTGCCAGCAGCTCCGGGGAAGGGTTGAACACCGGGGAGCTGTTTTTT
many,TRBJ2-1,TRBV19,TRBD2,CASSIVGIAGGYNEQFF,TGTGCCAGTAGTATAGTAGGTATAGCGGGGGGATACAATGAGCAGTTCTTC
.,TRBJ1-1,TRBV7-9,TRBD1,CASSRNRGSTEAFF,TGTGCCAGCAGCAGAAACAGGGGATCCACTGAAGCTTTCTTT
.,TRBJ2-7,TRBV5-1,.,CASSLLRGAIYEQYF,TGCGCCAGCAGCTTATTAAGGGGCGCAATTTACGAGCAGTACTTC
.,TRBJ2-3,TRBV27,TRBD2,CASSLLGLAATDTQYF,TGTGCCAGCAGTCTTCTCGGACTAGCGGCCACAGATACGCAGTATTTT